These 30 T cell receptor beta chains were sequenced from one sample in a study of metastatic and nonmetastatic thyroid tumors. Treatment of any kind had been given to no patient before thyroid surgery. TCRdb reassembled clones from the PCR reads with MiXCR. The table shows some 23,000 clones, with 20% to 25% occurring only once. The sequenced sample was tumor tissue. The receptors come from a female donor with papillary thyroid cancer or a benign thyroid nodule (not recorded which). Some clones in this sample may be carry-over from other donors' samples.

This clone was counted a few times. The chain links TRBV6-1 to TRBJ2-5, with a possible D match to TRBD2 (6 bases). CDR3 length: 14 residues. CDR1 and CDR2 from the germline V gene are MNHNS and SASEGT. V lost 1 base to trimming and J lost 7 bases, with 13 bases between them. The DNA for the CDR3 is TGTGCCAGCAGTGAAGGCCAAGGAGGGGCGACCCAGTACTTC. Protein: CASSEGQGGATQYF.

V and J are TRBV5-1 and TRBJ2-5; D unresolved. CDR1 is SGHRS, CDR2 YFSETQ, per germline. V was clipped by 3 bases and J by 5 bases, with 17 bases between them. CDR3 length: 15 amino acids. The CDR3 loop is CASSSLTIRGETQYF. CDR3 DNA: TGCGCCAGCAGCTCCCTAACAATCAGAGGCGAGACCCAGTACTTC.

This clone occurred a few times. J is TRBJ1-5 and V is TRBV5-1; D might be TRBD1 (5 bases). The CDR3 totals 14 residues. CDR1 SGHRS and CDR2 YFSETQ come from the germline V gene. Between the trimmed V and J ends, which lost 4 bases and 5 bases, there was a span of 13 bases. The CDR3 here is CASSVGTADQPQHF. The DNA for the CDR3 is TGCGCCAGCAGCGTCGGGACGGCTGATCAGCCCCAGCATTTT.

Only a few counts were recorded for this clone. This chain uses TRBV3-1 with TRBJ2-1; weak D call: TRBD1 (5 bases). V was clipped by 3 bases and J by 5 bases, with 8 bases between them. This CDR3 has 13 amino acids. Germline CDR1 reads LGHDT; CDR2 reads YNNKEL (reference sequence). This CDR3 reads CASSHQGNNEQFF. In DNA form, the CDR3 reads TGTGCCAGCAGCCATCAGGGAAACAATGAGCAGTTCTTC.

This clone was detected only a few times. The CDR3 ends on some other residue instead of the conserved phenylalanine or tryptophan, so this is likely a read error. The V call is TRBV12-3 or TRBV12-4, the J call TRBJ2-7, with no clear D. Trimming stripped 5 bases from V and 0 bases from J, with 8 bases between. The CDR3 runs 13 residues. The CDR3 coding sequence is TGTGCCAGCAGTCTTGACATCTCCTACGAGCAGTACCTC. Translating it yields CASSLDISYEQYL.

This clone has only one observation. The chain joins TRBV5-8 to TRBJ2-3; 7 bases are a match to TRBD2. The germline V gene has CDR1 SGHTS and CDR2 YDEGEE. The ends lost 2 bases at V and 4 bases at J; junction bases unmatched: 7. This CDR3 is built from 15 residues. Here the CDR3 DNA reads TGTGCCAGCAGCTTTGGCGGGAGTTTCGCAGATACGCAGTATTTT. Amino acids: CASSFGGSFADTQYF.

Points on this clone: This may be a read error: a much more frequent sequence differs by one nucleotide. The chain is built from TRBV11-2 and TRBJ2-7; 8 bases are a match to TRBD2. Trimming cost V 4 bases and J 2 bases; bases outside gene matches: 13. Germline V gene data show CDR1 as SGHAT and CDR2 as FQNNGV. There are 17 residues in the CDR3. CDR3 DNA sequence: TGTGCCAGCAGCTCTATGCCAGCGGGAGAGCGTCCCTACGAGCAGTACTTC. Protein product: CASSSMPAGERPYEQYF. Full variable domain (missing parts from reference TRBV11-2 and TRBJ2-7): EAGVAQSPRYKIIEKRQSVAFWCNPISGHATLYWYQQILGQGPKLLIQFQNNGVVDDSQLPKDRFSAERLKGVDSTLKIQPAKLEDSAVYLCASSSMPAGERPYEQYFGPGTRLTVT.

This clone was detected many times. The rearrangement links TRBV6-1 to TRBJ1-5; D may be TRBD1 (6 bases). V dropped 7 bases and J dropped 5 bases, with 15 bases sitting between them. The CDR3 has 14 residues. The germline V gene encodes CDR1 MNHNS and CDR2 SASEGT. The CDR3 sequence: CASIEKDRHQPQHF. Here the CDR3 DNA reads TGTGCCAGCATCGAAAAGGACAGACATCAGCCCCAGCATTTT.

This clone was seen at least ten times. The chain carries TRBV6-1 and TRBJ2-1; TRBD1 aligns across 8 bases. V trimming: 6 bases; J trimming: 9 bases; junction bases outside the gene matches: 10. The CDR3 is 14 amino acids. The germline gives CDR1 MNHNS, CDR2 SASEGT. The chain's CDR3 is CASSGTGQDSEQFF. CDR3 sequence (DNA): TGTGCCAGCAGCGGGACAGGCCAGGACAGTGAGCAGTTCTTC.

This clone is medium-sized by share. The chain recombines TRBV6-5 with TRBJ1-2; D is perhaps TRBD1 (5 bases). This CDR3 has 15 residues. V shed 2 bases and J shed 1 base, with 11 bases lying between them. Germline CDR1 and CDR2: MNHEY and SVGAGI. CDR3 nucleotides: TGTGCCAGCAGTTACACGACAGCGAATAACTATGGCTACACCTTC. It specifies CASSYTTANNYGYTF.

This clone was counted between two and nine times. The V and J genes are TRBV6-4 and TRBJ2-6, with TRBD1 as a possible D gene (6 bases). Germline loops: CDR1 MRHNA, CDR2 SNTAGT. The CDR3 extends over 16 amino acids. Trimming shortened V by 6 bases and J by 0 bases, and 12 bases separated the two germline ends. CDR3: CASSRDTISGANVLTF. DNA for the CDR3: TGTGCCAGCAGCCGGGACACGATCTCTGGGGCCAACGTCCTGACTTTC.

In this sample, this clone turned up many times. The chain combines TRBV7-9 with TRBJ2-7; 7 bases fit TRBD1. The germline gives CDR1 SEHNR, CDR2 FQNEAQ (reference sequence). The V gene end was trimmed by 5 bases and the J gene end by 2 bases; junction bases not matched to a gene: 3. The CDR3 sequence is 13 residues long. CDR3: CASSEGQTYEQYF. The CDR3 DNA reads TGTGCCAGCAGCGAGGGACAGACCTACGAGCAGTACTTC.

This clone was recorded at least ten times. V usage is TRBV2 and J usage is TRBJ2-1; 8 bases are a match to TRBD2. Germline assignment: CDR1 SNHLY and CDR2 FYNNEI. The CDR3 spans 19 residues. V shed 2 bases, J shed 7 bases, and the junction held 19 bases outside the gene matches. The CDR3 sequence is CASSEPGSRGQREWNEQFF. CDR3 in DNA: TGTGCCAGCAGTGAACCCGGCTCGAGGGGCCAGCGGGAGTGGAATGAGCAGTTCTTC.

In its sample, this clone was seen many times. The chain recombines TRBV20-1 with TRBJ2-1; 12 bases map to TRBD2. The CDR3 sequence is 15 residues long. Germline CDR1 reads DFQATT; CDR2 reads SNEGSKA (reference sequence). The trim removed 5 bases at V and 8 bases at J, leaving 10 bases unmatched. This chain's CDR3 is CSAAETSGSGDEQFF. CDR3 DNA sequence: TGCAGTGCTGCCGAGACTAGCGGGAGTGGGGATGAGCAGTTCTTC.

This clone was recorded a few times. V usage is TRBV27 and J usage is TRBJ2-7; D possibly corresponds to TRBD2 (6 bases). CDR1 and CDR2 from the germline V gene are MNHEY and SMNVEV (reference sequence). The ends were cut back, 2 bases at V and 5 bases at J, with 16 bases in the middle. CDR3 length equals 15 residues. As DNA, the CDR3 is TGTGCCAGCAGTTTAAGATACGGGAGAATCGACGAGCAGTACTTC. Residues: CASSLRYGRIDEQYF.

This clone was picked up many times. The J gene is TRBJ2-2, the V gene TRBV24-1; D is possibly TRBD2 (5 bases). The germline V gene has CDR1 KGHDR and CDR2 SFDVKD. V dropped 3 bases and J dropped 3 bases, with 10 bases sitting between them. This CDR3 contains 15 residues. The CDR3 DNA sequence: TGTGCCACCAGTGATGGACTCCGGGACACCGGGGAGCTGTTTTTT. It encodes CATSDGLRDTGELFF.

This clone has ten or more counts. One end of the junction is discordant with germline, which a read error may explain. Other DNA sequences within the sample encode an identical CDR3. The rearrangement joins TRBV20-1 to TRBJ2-3; weak D call: TRBD2 (6 bases). This CDR3 comprises 14 residues. Germline lookup yields CDR1 DFQATT and CDR2 SNEGSKA (reference sequence). In DNA form, the CDR3 reads TGCAGTGCTAGTATTGGCGGGAAGGAAGATACGCAATATTTT. As protein: CSASIGGKEDTQYF.

This clone was seen ten or more times. V is TRBV4-3 and J is TRBJ2-1, with TRBD2 identical over 9 bases. The length of the CDR3 is 15 residues. Trimming removed 4 bases from V and 3 bases from J; junction bases left unmatched: 4. Germline CDR1 and CDR2: LGHNA and YSLEER. The CDR3 DNA sequence: TGCGCCAGCAGCCTTTTAGCGGGAGACTACAATGAGCAGTTCTTC. Amino acids: CASSLLAGDYNEQFF.

With respect to this clone: A much bigger clone sits one base away, suggesting this may be a read error. Other DNA sequences of this sample code for an identical CDR3. The chain is built from TRBV9 and TRBJ2-3, with D tentatively TRBD2 (6 bases). The V end was cut by 7 bases, the J end by 7 bases, with 10 bases between. In germline, CDR1 is SGDLS, CDR2 YYNGEE. The CDR3 length is 11 residues. The CDR3 loop is CASGAGNTQYF. In nucleotides, the CDR3 is TGTGCCAGCGGAGCGGGTAATACGCAGTATTTT.

The chain uses TRBV5-4 and TRBJ2-7, with D tentatively TRBD2 (6 bases). Germline-derived CDR1 and CDR2 are SGHNT and YYREEE (reference sequence). The V gene lost 7 bases and the J gene lost 2 bases, with 19 bases spanning the gap. There are 15 residues in the CDR3. CDR3 bases: TGTGCCAGCGGCCCTTCACTAGCAGAACCCTACGAGCAGTACTTC. Its protein is CASGPSLAEPYEQYF.

The genes are TRBV28 and TRBJ2-2, with D uncertain. V was cut by 6 bases and J by 4 bases, with 9 bases left in between. CDR1 and CDR2 (germline): MDHEN, SYDVKM. The CDR3 runs 13 residues. This chain's CDR3 is CASSPPGTGELFF. CDR3 in DNA: TGTGCCAGCAGCCCCCCAGGCACCGGGGAGCTGTTTTTT.

This clone has only a few counts. The chain joins TRBV6-1 to TRBJ2-5, with 8 nucleotides matching TRBD1. The V gene's germline CDR1 is MNHNS and CDR2 SASEGT. V lost 2 bases, J lost 2 bases, and 7 bases stayed unmatched. The CDR3 is made up of 16 amino acids. This chain's CDR3 is CASSEYLQGAQETQYF. CDR3 nucleotides: TGTGCCAGCAGTGAATATCTGCAGGGGGCACAAGAGACCCAGTACTTC.

The CDR3, as DNA: TGTGCCTGGAGTAACAGGGTGAATTCACCCCTCCACTTT. It is translated as CAWSNRVNSPLHF. This chain links TRBV30 with TRBJ1-6, with D perhaps matching TRBD1 (6 bases). CDR1 is GTSNPN and CDR2 is SVGIG in the germline V gene (reference sequence). Trimming left V 2 bases short and J 7 bases short, with 9 bases between. The CDR3 is 13 amino acids.

This clone was counted between two and nine times. The rearrangement uses TRBV12-3 or TRBV12-4 and TRBJ2-6; D unresolved. V was trimmed by 5 bases and J by 7 bases, leaving 3 bases between them. The CDR3 totals 11 residues. The CDR3 sequence is CASSLANVLTF. Here the CDR3 DNA reads TGTGCCAGCAGTCTCGCCAACGTCCTGACTTTC.

This clone was recorded at least ten times. The chain combines TRBV4-2 with TRBJ2-7, with D hard to call. Germline V gene lookup returns CDR1 LGHNA and CDR2 YNFKEQ. V dropped 0 bases and J dropped 3 bases, with 9 bases sitting between them. The CDR3 consists of 14 residues. The chain's CDR3 is CASSQDLGFYEQYF. CDR3 nucleotides: TGTGCCAGCAGCCAAGATTTGGGTTTCTACGAGCAGTACTTC.

This clone occurred a few times. The rearrangement uses TRBV19 and TRBJ2-2; possibly TRBD2 for D (7 bases). V was shortened by 5 bases and J by 5 bases, with 21 bases between the two germline ends. Germline CDR1 is LNHDA and CDR2 is SQIVND (reference sequence). The CDR3 consists of 17 residues. This CDR3 is CASSFRGGVLDTGELFF. CDR3 coding DNA: TGTGCCAGTAGTTTCCGCGGGGGCGTATTAGATACCGGGGAGCTGTTTTTT.

Relative to its sample, this clone is medium-sized. The V gene is TRBV12-3 or TRBV12-4, the J gene TRBJ1-5; D may be TRBD1 (6 bases). The CDR3 extends over 13 amino acids. Trimming cost V 5 bases and J 7 bases, with 12 bases left between them. The CDR3 spells CASSGGQAQPQHF. The CDR3 region has the DNA TGTGCCAGCAGTGGGGGACAAGCCCAGCCCCAGCATTTT.

The chain uses TRBV2 and TRBJ1-4; D is possibly TRBD1 (6 bases). Germline V gene lookup returns CDR1 SNHLY and CDR2 FYNNEI. The CDR3 is made up of 15 amino acids. V was cut by 3 bases and J by 7 bases, with 15 bases left in between. For the CDR3, the DNA is TGTGCCAGCAGTGAGTCGCGGGGGCGCCTTGAAAAACTGTTTTTT. Amino acids: CASSESRGRLEKLFF.

The gene calls are TRBV20-1 and TRBJ1-1; the match to TRBD1 covers 7 bases. V shed 8 bases and J 8 bases; nucleotides not matched to a gene: 5. This CDR3 has 10 residues. CDR1 and CDR2 from the germline V gene are DFQATT and SNEGSKA (reference sequence). The CDR3 reads CSTGVREAFF. The CDR3 DNA reads TGCAGTACAGGGGTTCGGGAAGCTTTCTTT.

As regards this clone: Since the CDR3 does not end with the conserved phenylalanine or tryptophan, this likely comes from a read error. The chain recombines TRBV27 with TRBJ1-6; TRBD1 aligns across 10 bases. Trimming cost V 5 bases and J 14 bases; bases outside gene matches: 12. This CDR3 is built from 15 residues. Germline V gene lookup returns CDR1 MNHEY and CDR2 SMNVEV (reference sequence). DNA for the CDR3: TGTGCCAGCAGTCCCTCCGGACAGGGGGGGAGTGCCCTCCACCTT. Protein: CASSPSGQGGSALHL.